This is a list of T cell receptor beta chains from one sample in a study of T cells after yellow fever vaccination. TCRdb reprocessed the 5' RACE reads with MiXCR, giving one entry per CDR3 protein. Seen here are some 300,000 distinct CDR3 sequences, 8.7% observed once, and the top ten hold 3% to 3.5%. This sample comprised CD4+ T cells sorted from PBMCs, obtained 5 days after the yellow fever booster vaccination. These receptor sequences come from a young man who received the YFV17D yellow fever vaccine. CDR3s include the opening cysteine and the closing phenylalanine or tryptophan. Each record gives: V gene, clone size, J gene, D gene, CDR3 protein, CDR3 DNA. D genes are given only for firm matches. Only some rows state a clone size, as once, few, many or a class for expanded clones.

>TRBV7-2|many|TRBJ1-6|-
CASSYAGASNSPLHF
TGTGCCAGCAGCTACGCCGGGGCCTCAAATTCACCCCTCCACTTT
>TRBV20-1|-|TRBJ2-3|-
CSASPRVTDTQYF
TGCAGTGCCAGCCCTAGGGTCACAGATACGCAGTATTTT
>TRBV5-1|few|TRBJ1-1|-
CASSPLGGAGTEAFF
TGCGCCAGCAGCCCTTTGGGGGGGGCTGGAACTGAAGCTTTCTTT
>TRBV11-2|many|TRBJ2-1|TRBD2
CASSLGLNSGGYNEQFF
TGTGCCAGCAGCTTAGGGCTTAATAGCGGGGGATACAATGAGCAGTTCTTC
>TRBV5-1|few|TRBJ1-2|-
CASSPTLDGYTF
TGCGCCAGCAGCCCGACCTTGGATGGCTACACCTTC
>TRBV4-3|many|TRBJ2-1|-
CASSRRSGSYNEQFF
TGCGCCAGCAGCCGGAGGTCCGGCTCCTACAATGAGCAGTTCTTC
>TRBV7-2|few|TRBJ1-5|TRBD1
CASSAGTGIGQPQHF
TGTGCCAGCAGCGCCGGGACAGGGATCGGTCAGCCCCAGCATTTT
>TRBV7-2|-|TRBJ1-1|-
CASSLASRDTEAFF
TGTGCCAGCAGCTTAGCTTCCAGGGACACTGAAGCTTTCTTT
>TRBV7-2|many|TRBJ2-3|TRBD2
CASSLPPSGDTQYF
TGTGCCAGCAGCTTACCCCCTAGCGGGGATACGCAGTATTTT
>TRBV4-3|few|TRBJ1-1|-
CASSQGGQGPEAFF
TGCGCCAGCAGCCAAGGGGGGCAGGGCCCTGAAGCTTTCTTT
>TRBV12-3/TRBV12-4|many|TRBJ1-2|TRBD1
CASRVRDRLYGYTF
TGTGCCAGCAGGGTCCGGGACAGGCTCTATGGCTACACCTTC
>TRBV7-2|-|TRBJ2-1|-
CASSLVGAGGGSEQFF
TGTGCCAGCAGCTTAGTCGGGGCAGGGGGCGGGAGTGAGCAGTTCTTC
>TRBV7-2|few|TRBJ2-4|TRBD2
CASSFAGENIQYF
TGTGCCAGCAGCTTCGCGGGGGAAAACATTCAGTACTTC
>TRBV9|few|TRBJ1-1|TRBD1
CASSANPGGWTEAFF
TGTGCCAGCAGCGCCAATCCAGGGGGATGGACTGAAGCTTTCTTT
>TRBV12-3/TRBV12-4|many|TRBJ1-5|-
CASSQTTFGNQPQHF
TGTGCCAGCAGCCAGACTACATTCGGCAATCAGCCCCAGCATTTT
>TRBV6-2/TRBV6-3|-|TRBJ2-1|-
CASSYTAGLSSYNEQFF
TGTGCCAGCAGTTACACGGCGGGACTGAGCTCCTACAATGAGCAGTTCTTC
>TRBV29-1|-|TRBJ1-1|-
CSVVWGTEAFF
TGCAGCGTAGTCTGGGGGACTGAAGCTTTCTTT